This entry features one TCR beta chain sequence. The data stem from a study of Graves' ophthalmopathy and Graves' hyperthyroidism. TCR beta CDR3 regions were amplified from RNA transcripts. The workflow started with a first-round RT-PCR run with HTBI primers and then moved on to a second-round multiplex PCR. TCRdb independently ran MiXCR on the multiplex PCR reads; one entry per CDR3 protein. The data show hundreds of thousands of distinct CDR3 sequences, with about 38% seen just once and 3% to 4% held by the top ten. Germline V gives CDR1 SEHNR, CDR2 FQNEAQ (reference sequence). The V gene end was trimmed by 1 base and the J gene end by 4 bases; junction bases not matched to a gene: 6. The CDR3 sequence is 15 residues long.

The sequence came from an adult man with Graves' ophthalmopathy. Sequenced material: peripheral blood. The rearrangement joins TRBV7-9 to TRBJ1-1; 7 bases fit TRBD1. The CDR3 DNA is TGTGCCAGCAGCTTAGGGGTACAGGGGTCCACTGAAGCTTTCTTT. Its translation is CASSLGVQGSTEAFF.